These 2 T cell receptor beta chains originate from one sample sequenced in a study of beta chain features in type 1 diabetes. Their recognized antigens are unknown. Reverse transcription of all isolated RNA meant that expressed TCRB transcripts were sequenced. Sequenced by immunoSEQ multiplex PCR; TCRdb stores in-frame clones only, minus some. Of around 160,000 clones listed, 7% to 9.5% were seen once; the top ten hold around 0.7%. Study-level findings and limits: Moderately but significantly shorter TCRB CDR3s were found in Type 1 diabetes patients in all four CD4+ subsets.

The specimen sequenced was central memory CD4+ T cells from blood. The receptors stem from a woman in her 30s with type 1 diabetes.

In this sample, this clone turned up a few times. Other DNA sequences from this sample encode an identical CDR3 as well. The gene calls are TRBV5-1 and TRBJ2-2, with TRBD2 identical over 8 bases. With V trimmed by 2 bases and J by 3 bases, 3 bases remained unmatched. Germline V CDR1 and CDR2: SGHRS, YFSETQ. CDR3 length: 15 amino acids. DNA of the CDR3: TGCGCCAGCAGCTTAGGACTAGCCGACACCGGGGAGCTGTTTTTT. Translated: CASSLGLADTGELFF.

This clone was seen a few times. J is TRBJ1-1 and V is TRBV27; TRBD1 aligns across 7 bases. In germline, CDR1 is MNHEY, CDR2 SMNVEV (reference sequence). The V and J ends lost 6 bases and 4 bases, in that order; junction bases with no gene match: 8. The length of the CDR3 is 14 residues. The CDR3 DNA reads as TGTGCCAGCAGACGTGCGGACAGGCCCACTGAAGCTTTCTTT. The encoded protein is CASRRADRPTEAFF.